A single sample is the source of the 15 T cell receptor beta chains below, sequenced in a study of blood T cell repertoires in COVID-19. Libraries were prepared by immunoSEQ multiplex PCR; TCRdb keeps only in-frame clonotypes and omits some of them. The table has about half a million clones, roughly nine tenths seen once. The sequencing sample was made of peripheral blood. Source of these receptors: a man between 18 and 29 years old with COVID-19, enrolled during active disease.

The rearrangement links TRBV5-8 to TRBJ2-2, with 8 bases aligning to TRBD2. From germline, CDR1 is SGHTS and CDR2 YDEGEE. J gave up 7 bases and V 5 bases, and 7 bases lay outside the gene matches. The CDR3 covers 14 residues. The CDR3 spells CASSSGTRGGELFF. In DNA, the CDR3 is TGTGCCAGCAGTTCCGGGACTAGAGGCGGGGAGCTGTTTTTT.

The CDR3 sequence: CASCPDSENTEAFF. In DNA, the CDR3 is TGTGCCAGCTGCCCGGACAGTGAGAACACTGAAGCTTTCTTT. This chain joins TRBV5-6 and TRBJ1-1, with TRBD1 as a possible D gene (6 bases). The V end was cut by 7 bases, the J end by 1 base, with 14 bases between. In germline, CDR1 is SGHDT, CDR2 YYEEEE. The CDR3 spans 14 residues.

V gene TRBV5-1 combines with J gene TRBJ1-1; 8 bases map to TRBD1. The V gene end was trimmed by 5 bases and the J gene end by 0 bases; junction bases not matched to a gene: 9. The V gene's germline CDR1 is SGHRS and CDR2 YFSETQ. The CDR3 covers 16 residues. The CDR3 DNA sequence: TGCGCCAGCAGTCGGTCCGCAGGGGGCATGAACACTGAAGCTTTCTTT. Amino acids: CASSRSAGGMNTEAFF.

The chain uses TRBV7-2 and TRBJ2-1; tentative D call: TRBD1 (5 bases). CDR1 is SGHTA and CDR2 is FQGNSA in the germline V gene. Between the trimmed V and J ends, which lost 3 bases and 0 bases, there was a span of 9 bases. There are 15 residues in the CDR3. The CDR3 loop reads CASSFKGASYNEQFF. CDR3 sequence (DNA): TGTGCCAGCAGCTTCAAAGGGGCCTCCTACAATGAGCAGTTCTTC. The whole variable domain, remainder taken from reference TRBV7-2 and TRBJ2-1, is GAGVSQSPSNKVTEKGKDVELRCDPISGHTALYWYRQSLGQGLEFLIYFQGNSAPDKSGLPSDRFSAERTGGSVSTLTIQRTQQEDSAVYLCASSFKGASYNEQFFGPGTRLTVL.

V and J are TRBV10-3 and TRBJ2-1, with D possibly TRBD1 on 6 matching bases. Between the trimmed V and J ends, which lost 0 bases and 6 bases, there was a span of 12 bases. Germline V gene sequence: CDR1 ENHRY, CDR2 SYGVKD. The CDR3 contains 15 residues. The DNA for the CDR3 is TGTGCCATCAGTGAGTCGCTTAAACAGGGCAATGAGCAGTTCTTC. Its protein product is CAISESLKQGNEQFF.

The chain couples TRBV7-9 to TRBJ2-5; 7 bases match TRBD2. V lost 6 bases to trimming and J lost 1 base; unmatched junction nucleotides: 8. Germline V lookup: CDR1 SEHNR, CDR2 FQNEAQ (reference sequence). This CDR3 contains 15 residues. The CDR3 nucleotides read TGTGCCAGCAGTCGGGACTACTCCCCCCAAGAGACCCAGTACTTC. Residues: CASSRDYSPQETQYF.

V and J are TRBV12-1 and TRBJ1-6; the table's TRBD1 call for D was not verified on the DNA. TRBV12-1 is a recognized pseudogene. CDR3 size: 14 residues. CDR3 nucleotides: TGTGCCAGCAGCGTCACAGGGGAGCGGTCACCCCTCCACTTT. This sequence encodes CASSVTGERSPLHF.

This chain joins TRBV30 and TRBJ1-3; D is undetermined. This CDR3 has 13 residues. Germline lookup yields CDR1 GTSNPN and CDR2 SVGIG (reference sequence). V was shortened by 2 bases and J by 4 bases, with 9 bases between the two germline ends. The DNA of the CDR3 is TGTGCCTGGAGTTCGGGGTACGGAAACACCATATATTTT. Encoded protein: CAWSSGYGNTIYF. Combining the CDR3 with reference TRBV30 and TRBJ1-3 gives the whole variable domain SQTIHQWPATLVQPVGSPLSLECTVEGTSNPNLYWYRQAAGRGLQLLFYSVGIGQISSEVPQNLSASRPQDRQFILSSKKLLLSDSGFYLCAWSSGYGNTIYFGEGSWLTVV.

The J gene is TRBJ2-1, the V gene TRBV5-1; perhaps TRBD1 as D (6 bases). V shed 5 bases and J shed 3 bases, with 18 bases lying between them. Germline-derived CDR1 and CDR2 are SGHRS and YFSETQ. The CDR3 covers 16 residues. The CDR3 coding sequence is TGCGCCAGCAGTCCCGGGTCAGGGGTCATCTACAATGAGCAGTTCTTC. This codes for CASSPGSGVIYNEQFF.

Comments on this clone: The junction and the germline gene differ at one end; a read error may be behind it. The chain uses TRBV11-3 and TRBJ1-1; maybe TRBD1 (6 bases). Per germline, CDR1 SGHNT and CDR2 YENEEA. The CDR3 contains 15 residues. CDR3 loop: CASTLGGGSSTEAFF. The CDR3 nucleotides are TGTGCCAGCACCTTAGGGGGGGGGAGTAGCACTGAAGCTTTCTTT.

The rearrangement uses TRBV18 and TRBJ2-2; 8 nucleotides match TRBD1. The J segment lost 2 bases and the V segment lost 3 bases, leaving 5 bases of the junction unmatched. The CDR3 loop spans 16 amino acids. Germline V gene data show CDR1 as KGHSH and CDR2 as LQKENI. As DNA, the CDR3 is TGTGCCAGCTCACCCCGGACAGGGCTCAACACCGGGGAGCTGTTTTTT. Residues: CASSPRTGLNTGELFF.

This clone was seen a few times. The chain uses TRBV9 and TRBJ1-1, with no clear D. The germline V gene encodes CDR1 SGDLS and CDR2 YYNGEE. Trimming removed 4 bases from V and 3 bases from J, with 7 bases in between. This CDR3 has 12 residues. The CDR3, as DNA: TGTGCCAGCAGCCCCATTTACACTGAAGCTTTCTTT. It codes for CASSPIYTEAFF. Drawing the rest from reference TRBV9 and TRBJ1-1, the complete variable domain is DSGVTQTPKHLITATGQRVTLRCSPRSGDLSVYWYQQSLDQGLQFLIQYYNGEERAKGNILERFSAQQFPDLHSELNLSSLELGDSALYFCASSPIYTEAFFGQGTRLTVV.

This chain connects TRBV19 to TRBJ2-3; a weak D match, TRBD1 (5 bases). The CDR3 has 15 amino acids. Trimming shortened V by 5 bases and J by 0 bases, and 12 bases separated the two germline ends. The germline CDR1 and CDR2 sequences are LNHDA and SQIVND (reference sequence). CDR3 in DNA: TGTGCCAGTAGTCCTGTAAGGGGCAGCACAGATACGCAGTATTTT. Translating it yields CASSPVRGSTDTQYF.

This clone has a single count. The CDR3 nucleotides are TGTGCCACCAGTGATATAACAACAGGGTACCGGACGCAGTATTTT. Its protein product is CATSDITTGYRTQYF. The gene calls are TRBV24-1 and TRBJ2-3; TRBD1 is a possible D gene (6 bases). In germline, CDR1 is KGHDR, CDR2 SFDVKD. The germline V and J ends were trimmed by 3 bases and 9 bases, with 18 bases remaining between them. This CDR3 has 15 residues.

This clone was observed once. The chain employs TRBV14 and TRBJ1-1; D is unresolved. Trimming shortened V by 0 bases and J by 0 bases, and 5 bases separated the two germline ends. The V gene's germline CDR1 is SGHDN and CDR2 FVKESK. The CDR3 is 14 amino acids. The CDR3 reads CASSQDLLNTEAFF. In DNA form, the CDR3 reads TGTGCCAGCAGCCAAGATCTCTTGAACACTGAAGCTTTCTTT.